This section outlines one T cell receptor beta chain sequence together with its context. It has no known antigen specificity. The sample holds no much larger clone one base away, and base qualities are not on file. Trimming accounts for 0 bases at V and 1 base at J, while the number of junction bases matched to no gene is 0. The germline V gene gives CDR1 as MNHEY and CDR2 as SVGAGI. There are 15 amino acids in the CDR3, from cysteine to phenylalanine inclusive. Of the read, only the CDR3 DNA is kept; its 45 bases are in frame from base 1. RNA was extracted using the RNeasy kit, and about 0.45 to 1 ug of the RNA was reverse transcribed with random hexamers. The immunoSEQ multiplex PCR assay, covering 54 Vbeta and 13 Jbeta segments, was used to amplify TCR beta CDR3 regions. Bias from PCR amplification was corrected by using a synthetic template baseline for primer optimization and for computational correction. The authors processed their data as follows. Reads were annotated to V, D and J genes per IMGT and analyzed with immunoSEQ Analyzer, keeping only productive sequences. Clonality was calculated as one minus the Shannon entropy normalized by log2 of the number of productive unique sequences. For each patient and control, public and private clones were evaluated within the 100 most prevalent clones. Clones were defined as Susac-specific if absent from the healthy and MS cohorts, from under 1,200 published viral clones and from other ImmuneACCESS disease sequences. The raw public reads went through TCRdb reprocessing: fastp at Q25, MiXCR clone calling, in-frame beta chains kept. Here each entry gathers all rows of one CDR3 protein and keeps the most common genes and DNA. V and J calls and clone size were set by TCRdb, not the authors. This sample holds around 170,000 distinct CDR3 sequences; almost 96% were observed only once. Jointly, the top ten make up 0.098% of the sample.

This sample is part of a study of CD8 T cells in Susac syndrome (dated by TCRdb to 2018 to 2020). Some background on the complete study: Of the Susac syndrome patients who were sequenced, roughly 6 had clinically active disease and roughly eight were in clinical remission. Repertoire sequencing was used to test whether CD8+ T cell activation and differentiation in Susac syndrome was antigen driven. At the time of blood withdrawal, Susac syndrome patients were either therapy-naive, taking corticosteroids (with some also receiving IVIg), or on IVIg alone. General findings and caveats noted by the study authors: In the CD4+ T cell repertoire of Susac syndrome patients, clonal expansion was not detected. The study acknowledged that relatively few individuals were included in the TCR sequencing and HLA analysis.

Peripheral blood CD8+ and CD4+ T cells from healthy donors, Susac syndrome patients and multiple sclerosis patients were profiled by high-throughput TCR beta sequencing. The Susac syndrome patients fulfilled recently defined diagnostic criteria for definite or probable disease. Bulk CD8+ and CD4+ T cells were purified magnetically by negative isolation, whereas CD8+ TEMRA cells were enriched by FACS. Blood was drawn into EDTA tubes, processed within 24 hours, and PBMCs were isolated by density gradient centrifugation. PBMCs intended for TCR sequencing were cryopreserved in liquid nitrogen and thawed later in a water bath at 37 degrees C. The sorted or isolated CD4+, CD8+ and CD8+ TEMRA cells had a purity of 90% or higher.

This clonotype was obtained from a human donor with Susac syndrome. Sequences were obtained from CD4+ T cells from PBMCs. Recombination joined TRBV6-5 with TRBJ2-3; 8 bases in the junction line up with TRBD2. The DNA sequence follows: TGTGCCAGCAGTTACTCGACTAGCGGCACAGATACGCAGTATTTT. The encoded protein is CASSYSTSGTDTQYF.